The TCR beta chain described here comes from a study of CD8 T cells in ankylosing spondylitis. Study-level points and caveats: Reportedly, significant enrichment of disease-linked clones occurred in matched ankylosing spondylitis synovial fluid. What appeared characteristic of ankylosing spondylitis blood was a TCR beta motif of eight or nine highly homologous variants. Researchers report that disease-linked clones proved CD8+ and relatively rare in peripheral blood.

5'-RACE, quantitative and with molecular barcodes, yielded the TCR beta libraries. TCRdb recomputed calls from the 5' RACE reads with MiXCR, one row per CDR3 protein. The sample lists a few hundred thousand distinct CDR3 sequences, less than 10% seen once, with less than 15% in the top ten. CDR1 is SGHDN and CDR2 is FVKESK in the germline V gene. V was clipped by 2 bases and J by 5 bases, with 19 bases between them. This CDR3 comprises 17 residues. This clonotype was counted a few times. Its specificity is not known. V usage is TRBV14 and J usage is TRBJ2-1; D is unresolved. The receptor was isolated from a male donor with ankylosing spondylitis. Sample: blood, either unsorted or a sorted T cell fraction (not recorded which). CDR3 region: CASSQNFLDPAHNEQFF. Written as DNA, the CDR3 is TGTGCCAGCAGCCAAAATTTCCTGGACCCGGCCCACAATGAGCAGTTCTTC.